This TCR beta chain was observed in a study of cytomegalovirus exposure and HLA in healthy donors. Study-wide results and caveats: An analysis done earlier found most TCR beta V segments productive about 87% or about 30% of the time. The study flagged around 160 TCR beta chains as cytomegalovirus-associated. Later on, a genetic analysis was performed. It linked a missense variant in DCLRE1C with V- and J-gene trimming of TCR beta.

Looked up from germline, CDR1 is SGDLS and CDR2 is YYNGEE. The CDR3 loop spans 14 amino acids. V dropped 0 bases and J dropped 2 bases, with 7 bases sitting between them. This clone was counted a single time. Its antigen remains unidentified. Amplification used 60 Vbeta primers and 13 Jbeta primers. Sequencing used immunoSEQ multiplex PCR; TCRdb keeps in-frame clones, though not all of them. The data hold 110,000 to 150,000 clones, with around 79% observed a single time. Sequencing was done on a sample of PBMCs. V gene TRBV9 combines with J gene TRBJ2-3, with no clear D. The receptor's source is a woman aged 30 to 39 in good health and CMV-seronegative. The CDR3, as DNA: TGTGCCAGCAGCGTAGATTGGGCCACAGATACGCAGTATTTT. It specifies CASSVDWATDTQYF.